Listed below are T cell receptor beta chains from one sample, sequenced in a study of T cell responses to AZD1222 COVID-19 vaccine. Assay: immunoSEQ multiplex PCR; the TCRdb copy retains only in-frame clones and omits some. Of some 200,000 clones listed, approximately 90% were seen once; the top ten hold more than 1.5%. The source material was peripheral blood, sampled 28 days after the second AZD1222 dose. Every receptor here comes from an adult who received the AZD1222 COVID-19 vaccine. CDR3s include the opening cysteine and the closing phenylalanine or tryptophan. The D gene is left open where the match is weak. Where a row states a size, it is once, few, many or the class of an expanded clone; other rows omit it.

clone size	V gene	D gene	J gene	CDR3 protein	CDR3 DNA
.	TRBV19	TRBD1	TRBJ1-2	CASSPGGNYGYTF	TGTGCCAGTAGTCCAGGGGGGAACTATGGCTACACCTTC
.	TRBV12-5	TRBD1	TRBJ1-1	CASGLGDRNTEAFF	TGTGCTAGTGGTTTGGGGGACAGAAACACTGAAGCTTTCTTT
.	TRBV5-1	.	TRBJ1-1	CASSLGGSTEAFF	TGCGCCAGCAGCTTGGGGGGGAGCACTGAAGCTTTCTTT
.	TRBV5-1	.	TRBJ2-3	CASSLGGFNTDTQYF	TGCGCCAGCAGCTTGGGCGGTTTTAACACAGATACGCAGTATTTT
.	TRBV11-2	TRBD2	TRBJ2-7	CASSFSSGSGYEQYF	TGTGCCAGCAGCTTTTCTAGCGGGAGTGGCTACGAGCAGTACTTC
.	TRBV11-3	TRBD2	TRBJ2-2	CASSHGTSGTGELFF	TGTGCCAGCAGCCATGGGACTAGCGGGACCGGGGAGCTGTTTTTT
.	TRBV5-4	TRBD2	TRBJ2-1	CASSSSGRAYNEQFF	TGTGCCAGCAGCTCAAGCGGGAGGGCCTACAATGAGCAGTTCTTC
.	TRBV7-9	TRBD2	TRBJ2-1	CASSFSGRAHNEQFF	TGTGCCAGCAGCTTTAGCGGGAGGGCCCACAATGAGCAGTTCTTC
.	TRBV29-1	.	TRBJ1-1	CSVVLRVANTEAFF	TGCAGCGTTGTGCTAAGGGTTGCCAACACTGAAGCTTTCTTT
.	TRBV6-6	.	TRBJ1-5	CASSYFSSTQHF	TGTGCCAGCAGTTACTTCTCATCGACCCAGCATTTT
once	TRBV18	TRBD1	TRBJ2-7	CASSLGQGHEQYF	TGTGCCAGCTCACTGGGACAGGGCCACGAGCAGTACTTC
.	TRBV15	TRBD1	TRBJ2-6	CATSRDRAAGANVLTF	TGTGCCACCAGCAGGGACAGGGCAGCTGGGGCCAACGTCCTGACTTTC
.	TRBV5-1	.	TRBJ2-1	CASSLVGYEQFF	TGCGCCAGCAGCTTGGTGGGCTATGAGCAGTTCTTC
.	TRBV9	.	TRBJ2-5	CASSAQAQETQYF	TGTGCCAGCAGCGCACAGGCCCAAGAGACCCAGTACTTC
.	TRBV2	TRBD2	TRBJ2-7	CASSTGLGIYEQYF	TGTGCCAGCAGTACGGGACTAGGCATATACGAGCAGTACTTC
.	TRBV18	TRBD1	TRBJ2-5	CATRDSGEETQYF	TGTGCCACCAGGGACAGTGGGGAAGAGACCCAGTACTTC
.	TRBV7-9	TRBD2	TRBJ2-5	CASSFSSGRAVETQYF	TGTGCCAGCAGCTTTAGCAGCGGGAGGGCTGTGGAGACCCAGTACTTC
.	TRBV18	.	TRBJ1-4	CASSPGWASNEKLFF	TGTGCCAGCTCGCCCGGATGGGCATCGAATGAAAAACTGTTTTTT
.	TRBV5-5	TRBD1	TRBJ1-4	CASSLFPGGNEKLFF	TGTGCCAGCAGCTTGTTTCCAGGGGGTAATGAAAAACTGTTTTTT
.	TRBV25-1	.	TRBJ2-2	CASAGQSSTGELFF	TGTGCCAGCGCGGGACAGTCGAGCACCGGGGAGCTGTTTTTT
.	TRBV5-1	TRBD2	TRBJ2-2	CASSPGGGIRDTGELFF	TGCGCCAGCAGCCCAGGCGGGGGGATAAGGGACACCGGGGAGCTGTTTTTT
few	TRBV18	.	TRBJ2-1	CASSPGKGLYNEQFF	TGTGCCAGCTCACCGGGAAAGGGATTGTACAATGAGCAGTTCTTC
.	TRBV2	TRBD1	TRBJ2-5	CASSDPSQGATETQYF	TGTGCCAGCAGTGATCCCAGCCAGGGGGCGACTGAGACCCAGTACTTC
.	TRBV7-7	.	TRBJ2-1	CASSLAVGSYNEQFF	TGTGCTAGCAGCTTAGCGGTGGGGTCCTACAATGAGCAGTTCTTC
few	TRBV19	.	TRBJ2-1	CASSPGPREQFF	TGTGCCAGTAGTCCAGGACCGCGTGAGCAGTTCTTC
.	TRBV24-1	.	TRBJ2-5	CATSDDGTQYF	TGTGCCACCAGTGATGACGGGACCCAGTACTTC
.	TRBV7-2	TRBD1	TRBJ1-1	CASSPRQGNTEAFF	TGTGCCAGCAGCCCCCGACAGGGGAACACTGAAGCTTTCTTT
.	TRBV7-9	.	TRBJ2-7	CASSLESASYEQYF	TGTGCCAGCAGCTTAGAAAGCGCCTCCTACGAGCAGTACTTC
.	TRBV7-9	.	TRBJ2-1	CASRLGPRGDNEQFF	TGTGCCAGCAGGTTGGGACCACGGGGTGACAATGAGCAGTTCTTC
.	TRBV7-7	TRBD1	TRBJ2-1	CASSPEYRGGNEQFF	TGTGCTAGCAGCCCCGAGTACAGGGGCGGAAATGAGCAGTTCTTC
.	TRBV5-4	.	TRBJ2-1	CASSLAGLAGLGNEQFF	TGTGCCAGCAGCTTGGCCGGCCTGGCGGGATTAGGCAATGAGCAGTTCTTC
.	TRBV3-1/TRBV3-2	.	TRBJ1-5	CASSQSRGPQHF	TGTGCCAGCAGCCAATCCCGGGGGCCCCAGCATTTT
.	TRBV2	TRBD1	TRBJ2-5	CASRLFDRGLQETQYF	TGTGCCAGTCGCCTTTTCGACAGGGGCTTACAAGAGACCCAGTACTTC
.	TRBV30	.	TRBJ1-2	CAWSTQAADGYTF	TGTGCCTGGAGTACCCAGGCTGCGGATGGCTACACCTTC
.	TRBV9	.	TRBJ2-5	CASSATSGGYQETQYF	TGTGCCAGCAGCGCCACGTCGGGGGGCTACCAAGAGACCCAGTACTTC
.	TRBV19	.	TRBJ1-4	CASSIVFPGRFGDEKLFF	TGTGCCAGTAGTATAGTTTTTCCGGGAAGGTTCGGGGATGAAAAACTGTTTTTT
.	TRBV6-2/TRBV6-3	.	TRBJ1-6	CASSYSYRVHPLHF	TGTGCCAGCAGTTACAGCTATCGGGTTCACCCCCTCCACTTT
.	TRBV2	TRBD1	TRBJ2-3	CASSPTGVVTDTQYF	TGTGCCAGCAGTCCAACAGGGGTGGTTACAGATACGCAGTATTTT
.	TRBV7-2	TRBD2	TRBJ2-7	CASSPLAGGVQQYF	TGTGCCAGCAGCCCACTAGCGGGGGGGGTTCAGCAGTACTTC